This T cell receptor beta chain was sequenced during a study of Graves' ophthalmopathy and Graves' hyperthyroidism. Findings and limits, study-wide: Sensitivity reached more than 70% and specificity more than 72% when the model predicted ophthalmopathy progression.

This clonotype has just a few counts. The antigen remains unidentified. A clone one base away is much larger, so this may be a read error. Amplification of the TCR beta CDR3 regions used RNA transcripts (as template). HTBI primers primed a first-round RT-PCR, and a second-round multiplex PCR followed. MiXCR, applied by TCRdb to the multiplex PCR reads, yields one record per CDR3 protein. The table includes about 500,000 distinct CDR3 sequences, 39% detected once. Per the germline V gene, CDR1 is SGHRS and CDR2 is YFSETQ. Deletions cut 0 bases from V and 4 bases from J, with 13 bases between. The CDR3 contains 15 residues.

The origin of this receptor is an adult man with Graves' hyperthyroidism. The chain has TRBV5-1 and TRBJ1-1; D unresolved. The sequencing input was peripheral blood or thyroid tissue (not recorded which). In nucleotides, the CDR3 is TGCGCCAGCAGCTTGGGAGGCCAGATGAGCACTGAAGCTTTCTTT. Its translation is CASSLGGQMSTEAFF.